The rows below give T cell receptor beta chains drawn from one sample of a study of T-cell reconstitution after alpha-beta-depleted transplantation in children. TCRdb reprocessed the PCR reads with MiXCR, giving one entry per CDR3 protein. This table holds 700,000 to 850,000 distinct CDR3 sequences, around 17% found once. Here the sequenced sample was PBMCs, mostly from graft donor cells, taken 360 days after TCRalphabeta/CD19-depleted stem cell transplant. All receptors come from a male patient younger than 18 who had a stem cell transplant for acute lymphoblastic leukemia, so the T cells may come from the graft donor. CDR3s leave out the opening cysteine and the closing phenylalanine or tryptophan. The size entry is marked missing in some rows and otherwise reads once, few, many or a size class.

>many|TRBJ2-1|TRBV5-1
ASRTNGHNEQF
>many|TRBJ2-1|TRBV20-1
SARDVGQGLGYEQF
>few|TRBJ2-5|TRBV5-1
ASSSSRVGTENQY
>NA|TRBJ2-2|TRBV12-3/TRBV12-4
ASSFIWLGELF
>NA|TRBJ2-7|TRBV5-1
ASSLASIYEQY
>NA|TRBJ1-4|TRBV5-1
ASSAGTGDEKLF
>many|TRBJ1-1|TRBV5-1
ASSSTGRMNTEAF
>few|TRBJ2-5|TRBV2
ASSEALRGAQY
>few|TRBJ2-4|TRBV27
ASTLTVGGNIQY
>many|TRBJ2-5|TRBV5-1
ASSLWTVRETQY
>NA|TRBJ2-1|TRBV19
ASSILTSGGSYNEQF
>many|TRBJ2-2|TRBV5-1
ASSFRGLGELF
>NA|TRBJ2-7|TRBV20-1
SALRDRGPEQY
>NA|TRBJ2-5|TRBV6-5
ASSYGGAPQETQY
>NA|TRBJ1-6|TRBV12-3/TRBV12-4
ASSSRTGSNSPLH
>NA|TRBJ2-7|TRBV19
ASMGLKLTSGRDEQY
>NA|TRBJ2-1|TRBV29-1
SVAGEITGNEQF
>few|TRBJ2-3|TRBV5-6
ASSLVRPTDTQY
>many|TRBJ2-7|TRBV2
ASSEGYEQY
>NA|TRBJ2-3|TRBV5-1
ASSSRGQGIEADTQY
>NA|TRBJ2-1|TRBV7-3
ASAREGPYNEQF
>NA|TRBJ2-5|TRBV20-1
SDPERRETQY
>NA|TRBJ2-7|TRBV18
ASSPRQGAAEQY
>once|TRBJ2-5|TRBV20-1
SAPGSRGETQY
>NA|TRBJ2-7|TRBV14
ASSQRRTSKDYEQY
>NA|TRBJ2-7|TRBV5-1
ASSLLNGFYEQY